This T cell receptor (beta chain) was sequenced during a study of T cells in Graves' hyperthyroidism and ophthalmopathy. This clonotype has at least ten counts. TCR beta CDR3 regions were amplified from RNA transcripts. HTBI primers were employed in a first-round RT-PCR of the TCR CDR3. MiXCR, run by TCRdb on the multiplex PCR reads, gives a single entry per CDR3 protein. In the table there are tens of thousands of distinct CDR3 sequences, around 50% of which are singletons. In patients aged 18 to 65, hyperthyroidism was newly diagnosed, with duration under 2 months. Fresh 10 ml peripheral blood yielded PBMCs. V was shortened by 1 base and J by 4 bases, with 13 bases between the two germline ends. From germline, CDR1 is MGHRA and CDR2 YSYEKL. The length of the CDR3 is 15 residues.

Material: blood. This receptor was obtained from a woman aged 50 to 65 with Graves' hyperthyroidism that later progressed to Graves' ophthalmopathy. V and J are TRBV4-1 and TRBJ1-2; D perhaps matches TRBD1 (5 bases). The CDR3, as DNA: TGCGCCAGCAGCCAAGGGCGAGGCGGGACCTATGGCTACACCTTC. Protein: CASSQGRGGTYGYTF.